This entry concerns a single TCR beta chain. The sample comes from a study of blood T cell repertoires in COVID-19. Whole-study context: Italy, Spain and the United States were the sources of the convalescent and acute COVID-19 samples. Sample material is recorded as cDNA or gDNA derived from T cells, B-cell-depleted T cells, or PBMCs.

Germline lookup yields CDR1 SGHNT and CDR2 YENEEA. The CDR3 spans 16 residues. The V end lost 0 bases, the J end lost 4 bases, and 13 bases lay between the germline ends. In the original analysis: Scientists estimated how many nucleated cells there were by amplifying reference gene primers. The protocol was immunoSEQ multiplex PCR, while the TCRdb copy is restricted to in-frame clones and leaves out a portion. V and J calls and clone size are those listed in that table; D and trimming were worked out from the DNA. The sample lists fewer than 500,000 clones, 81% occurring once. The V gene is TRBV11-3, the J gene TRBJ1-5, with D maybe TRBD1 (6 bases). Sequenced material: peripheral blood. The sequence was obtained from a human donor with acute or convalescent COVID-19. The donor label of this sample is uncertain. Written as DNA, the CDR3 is TGTGCCAGCAGCTTAGAGACAGGTCGAGGGAATCAGCCCCAGCATTTT. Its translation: CASSLETGRGNQPQHF. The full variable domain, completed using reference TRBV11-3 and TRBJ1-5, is EAGVVQSPRYKIIEKKQPVAFWCNPISGHNTLYWYLQNLGQGPELLIRYENEEAVDDSQLPKDRFSAERLKGVDSTLKIQPAELGDSAVYLCASSLETGRGNQPQHFGDGTRLSIL.